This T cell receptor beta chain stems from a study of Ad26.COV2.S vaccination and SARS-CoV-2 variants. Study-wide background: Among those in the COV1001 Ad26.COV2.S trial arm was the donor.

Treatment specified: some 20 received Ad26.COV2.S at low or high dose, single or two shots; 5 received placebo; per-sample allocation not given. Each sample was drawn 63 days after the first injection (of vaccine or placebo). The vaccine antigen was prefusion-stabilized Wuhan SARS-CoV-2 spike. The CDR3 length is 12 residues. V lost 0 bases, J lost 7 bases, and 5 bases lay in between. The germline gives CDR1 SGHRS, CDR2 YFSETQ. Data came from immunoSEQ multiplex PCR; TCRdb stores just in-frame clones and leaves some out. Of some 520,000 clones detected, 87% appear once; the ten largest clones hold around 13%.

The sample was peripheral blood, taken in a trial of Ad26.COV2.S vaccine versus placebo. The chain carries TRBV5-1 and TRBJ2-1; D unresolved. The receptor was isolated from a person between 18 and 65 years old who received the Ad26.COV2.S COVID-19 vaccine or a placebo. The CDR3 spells CASSLAVNEQFF. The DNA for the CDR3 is TGCGCCAGCAGCTTGGCCGTTAATGAGCAGTTCTTC.